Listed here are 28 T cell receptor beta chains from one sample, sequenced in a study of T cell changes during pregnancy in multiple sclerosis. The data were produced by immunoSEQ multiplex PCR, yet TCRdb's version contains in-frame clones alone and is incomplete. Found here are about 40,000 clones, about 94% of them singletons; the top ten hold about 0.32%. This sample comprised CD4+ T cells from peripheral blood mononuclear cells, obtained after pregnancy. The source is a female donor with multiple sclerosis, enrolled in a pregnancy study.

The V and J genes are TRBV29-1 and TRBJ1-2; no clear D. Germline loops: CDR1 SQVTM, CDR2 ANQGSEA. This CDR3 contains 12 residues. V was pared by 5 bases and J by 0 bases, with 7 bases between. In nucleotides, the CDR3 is TGCAGCGTTCAGAGGTCTAACTATGGCTACACCTTC. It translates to CSVQRSNYGYTF.

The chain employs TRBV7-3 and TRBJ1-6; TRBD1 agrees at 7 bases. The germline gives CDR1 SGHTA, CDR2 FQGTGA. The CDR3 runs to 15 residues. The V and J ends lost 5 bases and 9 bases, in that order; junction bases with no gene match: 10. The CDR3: CASSRNRGFGSPLHF. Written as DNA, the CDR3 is TGTGCCAGCAGCCGGAACAGGGGATTTGGTTCACCCCTCCACTTT. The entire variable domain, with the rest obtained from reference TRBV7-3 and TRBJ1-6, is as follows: GAGVSQTPSNKVTEKGKYVELRCDPISGHTALYWYRQSLGQGPEFLIYFQGTGAADDSGLPNDRFFAVRPEGSVSTLKIQRTERGDSAVYLCASSRNRGFGSPLHFGNGTRLTVT.

CDR3 in DNA: TGTGCCAGCAGTCTCAGGAGGAATTCACCCCTCCACTTT. It translates to CASSLRRNSPLHF. This chain connects TRBV27 to TRBJ1-6, with unresolved D. The CDR3 runs 13 residues. V lost 5 bases and J 7 bases, leaving 9 bases between the germline ends. Germline V CDR1 and CDR2: MNHEY, SMNVEV (reference sequence).

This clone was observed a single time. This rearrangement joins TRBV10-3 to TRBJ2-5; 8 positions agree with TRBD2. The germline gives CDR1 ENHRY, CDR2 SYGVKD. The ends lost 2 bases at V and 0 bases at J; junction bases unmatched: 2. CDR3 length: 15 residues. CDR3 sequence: CAISERGGNQETQYF. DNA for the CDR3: TGTGCCATCAGTGAGCGGGGGGGAAACCAAGAGACCCAGTACTTC.

The CDR3 sequence is CASSIAKTGGRSPLHF. The CDR3 DNA follows: TGTGCCAGTAGTATCGCGAAGACAGGGGGCCGGTCACCCCTCCACTTT. This chain links TRBV19 with TRBJ1-6; 10 nucleotides match TRBD1. Germline CDR1 LNHDA, CDR2 SQIVND (reference sequence). V trimming: 3 bases; J trimming: 10 bases; junction bases outside the gene matches: 9. The CDR3 covers 16 residues.

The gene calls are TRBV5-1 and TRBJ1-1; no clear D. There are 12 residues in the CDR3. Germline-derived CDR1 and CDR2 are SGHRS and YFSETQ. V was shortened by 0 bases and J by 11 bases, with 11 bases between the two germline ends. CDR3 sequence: CASSLDGPVAFF. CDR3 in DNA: TGCGCCAGCAGCTTGGATGGCCCTGTTGCTTTCTTT.

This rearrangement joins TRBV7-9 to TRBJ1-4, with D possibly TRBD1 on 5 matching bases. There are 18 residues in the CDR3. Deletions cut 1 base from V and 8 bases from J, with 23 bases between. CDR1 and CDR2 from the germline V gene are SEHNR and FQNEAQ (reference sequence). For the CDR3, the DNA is TGTGCCAGCAGCTTAGGGCCCCAAGGGGACTCGTCGGGGGAAAAACTGTTTTTT. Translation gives CASSLGPQGDSSGEKLFF.

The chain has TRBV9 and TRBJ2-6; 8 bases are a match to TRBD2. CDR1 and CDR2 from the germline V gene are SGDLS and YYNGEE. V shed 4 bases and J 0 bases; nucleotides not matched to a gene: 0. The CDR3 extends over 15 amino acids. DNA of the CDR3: TGTGCCAGCAGCCGGGGGGGCTCTGGGGCCAACGTCCTGACTTTC. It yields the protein CASSRGGSGANVLTF. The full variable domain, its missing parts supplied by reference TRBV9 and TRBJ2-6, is DSGVTQTPKHLITATGQRVTLRCSPRSGDLSVYWYQQSLDQGLQFLIQYYNGEERAKGNILERFSAQQFPDLHSELNLSSLELGDSALYFCASSRGGSGANVLTFGAGSRLTVL.

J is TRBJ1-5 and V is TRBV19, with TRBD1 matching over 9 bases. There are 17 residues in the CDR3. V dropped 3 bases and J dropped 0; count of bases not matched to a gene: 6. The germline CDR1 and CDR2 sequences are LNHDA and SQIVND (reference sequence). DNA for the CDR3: TGTGCCAGTAGTATCGGGACAGGGCGGTATAGCAATCAGCCCCAGCATTTT. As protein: CASSIGTGRYSNQPQHF.

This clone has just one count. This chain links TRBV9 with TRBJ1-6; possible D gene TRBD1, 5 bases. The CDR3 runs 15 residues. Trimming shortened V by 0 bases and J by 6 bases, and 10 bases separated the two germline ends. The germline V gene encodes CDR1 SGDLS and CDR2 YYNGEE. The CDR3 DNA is TGTGCCAGCAGCGTAGTAGGGGTCTTTAATTCACCCCTCCACTTT. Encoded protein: CASSVVGVFNSPLHF. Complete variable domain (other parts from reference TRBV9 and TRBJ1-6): DSGVTQTPKHLITATGQRVTLRCSPRSGDLSVYWYQQSLDQGLQFLIQYYNGEERAKGNILERFSAQQFPDLHSELNLSSLELGDSALYFCASSVVGVFNSPLHFGNGTRLTVT.

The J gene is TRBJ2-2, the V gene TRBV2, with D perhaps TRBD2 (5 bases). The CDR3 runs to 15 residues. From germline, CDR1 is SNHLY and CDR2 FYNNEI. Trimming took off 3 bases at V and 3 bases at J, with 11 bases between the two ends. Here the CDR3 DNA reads TGTGCCAGCAGTGAGGATAGAGCGGACACCGGGGAGCTGTTTTTT. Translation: CASSEDRADTGELFF.

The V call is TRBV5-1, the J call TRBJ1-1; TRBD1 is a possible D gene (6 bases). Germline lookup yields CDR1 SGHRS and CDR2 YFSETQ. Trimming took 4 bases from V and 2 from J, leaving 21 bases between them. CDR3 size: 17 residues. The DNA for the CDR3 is TGCGCCAGCAGCGCCGCCGGGAGGGGGTTGCTCAACACTGAAGCTTTCTTT. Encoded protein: CASSAAGRGLLNTEAFF.

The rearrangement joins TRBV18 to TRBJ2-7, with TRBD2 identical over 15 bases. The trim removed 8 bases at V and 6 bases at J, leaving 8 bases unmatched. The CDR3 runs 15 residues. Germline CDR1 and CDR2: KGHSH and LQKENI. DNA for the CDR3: TGTGCCAGCCGGACTAGCGGGGGGGCGGACCGCGAGCAGTACTTC. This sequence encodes CASRTSGGADREQYF.

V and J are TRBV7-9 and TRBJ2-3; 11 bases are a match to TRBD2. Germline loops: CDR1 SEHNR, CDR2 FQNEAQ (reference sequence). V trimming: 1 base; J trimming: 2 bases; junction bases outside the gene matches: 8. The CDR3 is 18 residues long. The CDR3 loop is CASSLGVGTSGITDTQYF. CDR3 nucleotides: TGTGCCAGCAGCTTAGGGGTGGGGACTAGCGGTATCACAGATACGCAGTATTTT.

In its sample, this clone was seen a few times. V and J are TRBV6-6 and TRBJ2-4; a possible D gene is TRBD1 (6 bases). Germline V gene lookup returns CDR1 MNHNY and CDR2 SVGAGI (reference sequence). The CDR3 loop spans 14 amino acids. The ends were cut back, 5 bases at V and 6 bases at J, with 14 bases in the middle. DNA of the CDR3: TGTGCCAGCAGTCCCGGCAGGGGTCTAAACATTCAGTACTTC. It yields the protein CASSPGRGLNIQYF.

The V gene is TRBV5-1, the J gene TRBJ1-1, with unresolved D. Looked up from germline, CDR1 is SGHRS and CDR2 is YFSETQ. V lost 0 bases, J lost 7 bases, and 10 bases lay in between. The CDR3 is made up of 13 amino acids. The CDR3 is CASSLAGFSEAFF. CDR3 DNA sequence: TGCGCCAGCAGCTTGGCAGGATTCAGTGAAGCTTTCTTT.

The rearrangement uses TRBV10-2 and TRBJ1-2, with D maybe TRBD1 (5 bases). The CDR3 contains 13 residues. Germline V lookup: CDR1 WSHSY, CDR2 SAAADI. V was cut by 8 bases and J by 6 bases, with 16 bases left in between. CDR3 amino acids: CASSQTGRHGYTF. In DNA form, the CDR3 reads TGCGCCAGCTCGCAAACAGGTCGACATGGCTACACCTTC.

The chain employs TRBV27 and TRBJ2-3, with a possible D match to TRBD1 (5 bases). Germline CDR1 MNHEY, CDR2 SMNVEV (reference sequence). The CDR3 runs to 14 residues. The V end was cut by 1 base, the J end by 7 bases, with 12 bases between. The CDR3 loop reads CASSLLVRANTQYF. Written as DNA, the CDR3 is TGTGCCAGCAGTTTATTGGTCAGGGCGAATACGCAGTATTTT.

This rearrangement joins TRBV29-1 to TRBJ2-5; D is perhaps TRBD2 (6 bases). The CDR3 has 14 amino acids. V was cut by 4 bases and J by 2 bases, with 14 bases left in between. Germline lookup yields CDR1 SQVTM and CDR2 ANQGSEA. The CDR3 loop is CSVGVRAGQETQYF. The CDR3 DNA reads TGCAGCGTTGGAGTACGGGCGGGGCAAGAGACCCAGTACTTC. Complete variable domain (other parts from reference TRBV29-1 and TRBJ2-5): SAVISQKPSRDICQRGTSLTIQCQVDSQVTMMFWYRQQPGQSLTLIATANQGSEATYESGFVIDKFPISRPNLTFSTLTVSNMSPEDSSIYLCSVGVRAGQETQYFGPGTRLLVL.

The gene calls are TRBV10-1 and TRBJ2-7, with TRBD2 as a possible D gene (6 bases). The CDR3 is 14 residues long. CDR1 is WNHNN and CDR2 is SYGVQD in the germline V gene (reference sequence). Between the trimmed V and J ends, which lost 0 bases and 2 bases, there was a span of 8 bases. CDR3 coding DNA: TGCGCCAGCAGTGAGTCAACGGGGGCCTACGAGCAGTACTTC. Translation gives CASSESTGAYEQYF.

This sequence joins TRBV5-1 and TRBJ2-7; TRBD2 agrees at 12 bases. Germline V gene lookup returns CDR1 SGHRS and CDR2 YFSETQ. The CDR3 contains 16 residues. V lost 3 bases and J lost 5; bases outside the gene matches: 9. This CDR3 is CASSSSGGASRNEQYF. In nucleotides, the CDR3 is TGCGCCAGCAGCTCTAGCGGGGGGGCGTCCCGGAACGAGCAGTACTTC.

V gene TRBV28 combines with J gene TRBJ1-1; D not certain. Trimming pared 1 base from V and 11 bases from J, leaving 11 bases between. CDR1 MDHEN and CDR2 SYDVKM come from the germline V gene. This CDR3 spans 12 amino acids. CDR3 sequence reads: CASSLYRLEAFF. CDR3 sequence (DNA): TGTGCCAGCAGTTTATACCGGTTAGAGGCTTTCTTT.

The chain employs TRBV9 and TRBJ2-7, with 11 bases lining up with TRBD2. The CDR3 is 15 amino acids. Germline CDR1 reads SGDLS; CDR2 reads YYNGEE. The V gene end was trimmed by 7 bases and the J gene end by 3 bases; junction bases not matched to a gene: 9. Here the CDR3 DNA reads TGTGCCAGCGGTCCTGCTGGACTAGCGGGCTACGAGCAGTACTTC. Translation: CASGPAGLAGYEQYF.

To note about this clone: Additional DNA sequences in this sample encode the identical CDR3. As DNA, the CDR3 is TGTGCCAGTAGTATAGTACAGGGAGCCTACGAGCAGTACTTC. Its protein product is CASSIVQGAYEQYF. The genes are TRBV19 and TRBJ2-7, with a tentative D call TRBD1 (6 bases). The germline CDR1 and CDR2 sequences are LNHDA and SQIVND (reference sequence). This CDR3 comprises 14 residues. Trimming left V 1 base short and J 2 bases short, with 9 bases between. The whole variable domain, filled in from reference TRBV19 and TRBJ2-7, reads DGGITQSPKYLFRKEGQNVTLSCEQNLNHDAMYWYRQDPGQGLRLIYYSQIVNDFQKGDIAEGYSVSREKKESFPLTVTSAQKNPTAFYLCASSIVQGAYEQYFGPGTRLTVT.

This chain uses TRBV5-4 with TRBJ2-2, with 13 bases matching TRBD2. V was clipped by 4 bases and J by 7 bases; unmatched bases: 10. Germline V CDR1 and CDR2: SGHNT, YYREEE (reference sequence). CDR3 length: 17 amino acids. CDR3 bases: TGTGCCAGCAGCGCCGGGACTAGCGGGGATAAGGTCGGGGAGCTGTTTTTT. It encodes CASSAGTSGDKVGELFF.

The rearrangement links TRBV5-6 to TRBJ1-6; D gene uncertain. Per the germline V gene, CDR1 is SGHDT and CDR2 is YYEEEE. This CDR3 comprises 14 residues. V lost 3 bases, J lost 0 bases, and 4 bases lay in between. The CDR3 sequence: CASSSSSYNSPLHF. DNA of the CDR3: TGTGCCAGCAGCTCGAGCTCCTATAATTCACCCCTCCACTTT.

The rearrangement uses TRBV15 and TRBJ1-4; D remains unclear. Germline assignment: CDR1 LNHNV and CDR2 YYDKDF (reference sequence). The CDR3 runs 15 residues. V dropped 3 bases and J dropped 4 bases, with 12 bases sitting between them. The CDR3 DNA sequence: TGTGCCACCAGCAGCGGTCACGGTAATAATGAAAAACTGTTTTTT. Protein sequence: CATSSGHGNNEKLFF. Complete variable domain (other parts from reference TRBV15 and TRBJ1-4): DAMVIQNPRYQVTQFGKPVTLSCSQTLNHNVMYWYQQKSSQAPKLLFHYYDKDFNNEADTPDNFQSRRPNTSFCFLDIRSPGLGDTAMYLCATSSGHGNNEKLFFGSGTQLSVL.

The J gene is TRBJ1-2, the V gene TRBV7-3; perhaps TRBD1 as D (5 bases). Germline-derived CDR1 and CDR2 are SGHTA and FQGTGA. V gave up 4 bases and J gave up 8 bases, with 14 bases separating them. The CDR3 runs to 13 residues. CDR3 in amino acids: CASSSSGGKGYTF. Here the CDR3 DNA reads TGTGCCAGCAGCTCTTCGGGGGGAAAGGGCTACACCTTC.